The 15 T cell receptor beta chains reported below all come from one sample, sequenced in a study of blood T cells in healthy people across ages. Next came a second PCR, run for about 7 to 12 cycles, which used a sample-barcoded 5' primer along with a J-beta primer mix. Using its own MiXCR run on the 5' RACE reads, TCRdb lists one record per CDR3 protein. The sample consists of nearly 800,000 distinct CDR3 sequences, roughly 50% of them appearing once. Sequenced sample: blood. The receptor set was obtained from a middle-aged man in good health.

This clonotype turned up a few times. The chain carries TRBV20-1 and TRBJ2-5; 12 bases fit TRBD2. Germline assignment: CDR1 DFQATT and CDR2 SNEGSKA (reference sequence). CDR3 length equals 15 residues. Trimming removed 3 bases from V and 5 bases from J; junction bases left unmatched: 7. CDR3 sequence: CSARTSGRTWETQYF. Here the CDR3 DNA reads TGCAGTGCTAGGACTAGCGGGAGAACGTGGGAGACCCAGTACTTC.

This clonotype was found many times. The gene calls are TRBV27 and TRBJ2-7; 7 bases match TRBD1. CDR1 and CDR2 from the germline V gene are MNHEY and SMNVEV (reference sequence). This CDR3 is built from 12 residues. Germline trimming cut 2 bases from V and 7 bases from J; bases unmatched to any gene: 2. The CDR3 nucleotides are TGTGCCAGCAGTTTAGGCAGGGGGGAGCAGTACTTC. Protein: CASSLGRGEQYF.

This clonotype was observed a few times. V gene TRBV7-9 combines with J gene TRBJ2-1; D is perhaps TRBD1 or TRBD2 (5 bases each). Germline CDR1 reads SEHNR; CDR2 reads FQNEAQ (reference sequence). This CDR3 has 14 amino acids. V was clipped by 1 base and J by 5 bases, with 9 bases between them. This chain's CDR3 is CASSLEGTNNEQFF. Here the CDR3 DNA reads TGTGCCAGCAGCTTAGAGGGGACCAACAATGAGCAGTTCTTC.

This clonotype was counted only a few times. V and J are TRBV29-1 and TRBJ2-3, with D perhaps given as TRBD1 or TRBD2 (5 bases each). Trimming removed 7 bases from V and 0 bases from J, with 35 bases in between. The CDR3 extends over 21 amino acids. The germline V gene encodes CDR1 SQVTM and CDR2 ANQGSEA. The CDR3 region is CSAHRDVPSNPLFVSTDTQYF. CDR3 in DNA: TGCAGCGCCCACCGGGACGTTCCCAGCAATCCCCTTTTTGTTAGCACAGATACGCAGTATTTT.

This chain joins TRBV4-3 and TRBJ2-1; D is possibly TRBD2 (5 bases). From germline, CDR1 is LGHNA and CDR2 YSLEER. The CDR3 loop spans 15 amino acids. V lost 5 bases, J lost 6 bases, and 17 bases lay in between. The DNA of the CDR3 is TGCGCCAGCAGCAGGAGCCGGGGAATCCTCAATGAGCAGTTCTTC. Translated, it gives CASSRSRGILNEQFF.

This clonotype has just a few counts. The chain joins TRBV7-2 to TRBJ2-1; D remains unclear. Trimming stripped 1 base from V and 11 bases from J, with 9 bases between. The V gene's germline CDR1 is SGHTA and CDR2 FQGNSA. This CDR3 is built from 12 residues. The CDR3 DNA reads as TGTGCCAGCAGCTTAGGGGCCCCTAAGCAGTTCTTC. It translates to CASSLGAPKQFF.

The V call is TRBV6-6, the J call TRBJ2-7; D gene uncertain. The CDR3 sequence is 15 residues long. The V gene's germline CDR1 is MNHNY and CDR2 SVGAGI (reference sequence). With 5 bases removed from V and 4 bases from J, the gap between germline ends came to 18 bases. The CDR3 loop is CASSPSPLVTYEQYF. In DNA, the CDR3 is TGTGCCAGCAGTCCCAGCCCTCTAGTTACGTACGAGCAGTACTTC.

This chain connects TRBV5-1 to TRBJ2-2, with TRBD1 as a possible D gene (7 bases). The V gene's germline CDR1 is SGHRS and CDR2 YFSETQ. V was trimmed by 5 bases and J by 1 base, leaving 12 bases between them. CDR3 size: 15 residues. The DNA for the CDR3 is TGCGCCAGCAGTCGCCAGGGGGGGAACACCGGGGAGCTGTTTTTT. It yields the protein CASSRQGGNTGELFF. Drawing the rest from reference TRBV5-1 and TRBJ2-2, the complete variable domain is KAGVTQTPRYLIKTRGQQVTLSCSPISGHRSVSWYQQTPGQGLQFLFEYFSETQRNKGNFPGRFSGRQFSNSRSEMNVSTLELGDSALYLCASSRQGGNTGELFFGEGSRLTVL.

This chain uses TRBV7-2 with TRBJ2-4; the match to TRBD1 covers 8 bases. V gave up 1 base and J gave up 7 bases; unmatched junction bases: 6. Per the germline V gene, CDR1 is SGHTA and CDR2 is FQGNSA. The CDR3 is 15 amino acids. CDR3 sequence: CASSLGEQGENIQYF. CDR3 coding DNA: TGTGCCAGCAGCTTAGGGGAACAGGGGGAGAACATTCAGTACTTC.

A few counts support this clonotype. The chain combines TRBV7-9 with TRBJ2-5; 7 bases are a match to TRBD2. The J segment lost 1 base and the V segment lost 5 bases, leaving 4 bases of the junction unmatched. The CDR3 has 14 residues. In germline, CDR1 is SEHNR, CDR2 FQNEAQ (reference sequence). The DNA for the CDR3 is TGTGCCAGCAGCCGAGAGCGGGGCCAAGAGACCCAGTACTTC. As protein: CASSRERGQETQYF.

J is TRBJ2-5 and V is TRBV7-2; no clear D. The J call may be in error: the DNA end matches TRBJ2-7 better. CDR3 size: 12 residues. Germline values: CDR1 SGHTA, CDR2 FQGNSA. Here the CDR3 reads CASSQVLYEQYF. The CDR3 nucleotides read TGTGCCAGCAGCCAAGTTTTGTACGAGCAGTACTTC.

Worth noting for this clonotype: This may arise from a read error, as a much more abundant clone is one base away. The gene calls are TRBV29-1 and TRBJ2-7; the D gene is possibly TRBD2 (5 bases). The CDR3 is made up of 14 amino acids. CDR1 SQVTM and CDR2 ANQGSEA come from the germline V gene. Between the trimmed V and J ends, which lost 3 bases and 3 bases, there was a span of 15 bases. The CDR3 coding sequence is TGCAGCGTTGATAGGGCAGTTGGAGGCTACGAGCAGTACTTC. Translating gives CSVDRAVGGYEQYF.

This clonotype was counted only a few times. This chain connects TRBV6-2 or TRBV6-3 to TRBJ2-5; a possible D gene is TRBD1 (6 bases). There are 17 residues in the CDR3. Germline V CDR1 and CDR2: MNHEY, SVGEGT. The V and J ends lost 8 bases and 11 bases respectively, with 33 bases between them. CDR3 coding DNA: TGTGCCAGCCCGCTCCGCAAGATCCGCCCAGGGGTGGAAGAGCAGTACTTC. Translating gives CASPLRKIRPGVEEQYF.

The chain joins TRBV27 to TRBJ2-4; TRBD2 is a possible D gene (5 bases). The CDR3 has 12 residues. V was pared by 6 bases and J by 13 bases, with 16 bases between. CDR1 is MNHEY and CDR2 is SMNVEV in the germline V gene (reference sequence). CDR3 protein: CASSKPGWEQYF. The CDR3 nucleotides are TGTGCCAGCAGCAAACCCGGATGGGAGCAGTACTTC.

The chain has TRBV20-1 and TRBJ2-7; D is unresolved. Germline CDR1 is DFQATT and CDR2 is SNEGSKA (reference sequence). Trimming took 3 bases from V and 0 from J, leaving 12 bases between them. The CDR3 runs to 14 residues. The CDR3 DNA follows: TGCAGTGCTAGCCTACTCGGTAGCTCCTACGAGCAGTACTTC. Amino acids: CSASLLGSSYEQYF.